Listed here are 25 T cell receptor beta chains from one sample, sequenced in a study of spatial heterogeneity in lung cancer. As to time point: blood at routine non-recurrence follow-up after resection. TCRdb called the 5' RACE reads again in MiXCR, with one record for every CDR3 protein. The sample includes 40,000 to 45,000 distinct CDR3 sequences, approximately 22% seen only once; the top ten take about 7.7%. The sequenced sample was PBMCs, obtained at follow-up. All receptors derive from a female donor with early-stage non-small cell lung cancer.

This clonotype was counted only a few times. The chain is built from TRBV6-6 and TRBJ2-7, with D tentatively TRBD1 or TRBD2 (5 bases each). Germline CDR1 MNHNY, CDR2 SVGAGI (reference sequence). The CDR3 length is 17 residues. The V end was cut by 0 bases, the J end by 0 bases, with 15 bases between. CDR3: CASSYSPIGESSYEQYF. The CDR3 DNA reads TGTGCCAGCAGTTACTCCCCAATAGGGGAGAGCTCCTACGAGCAGTACTTC.

This clonotype was detected ten times or more. This chain joins TRBV18 and TRBJ1-1; no clear D gene. Trimming removed 3 bases from V and 5 bases from J, with 4 bases in between. This CDR3 region has 11 residues. The germline V gene has CDR1 KGHSH and CDR2 LQKENI. Here the CDR3 reads CASSPETEAFF. CDR3 nucleotide sequence: TGTGCCAGCTCACCGGAGACTGAAGCTTTCTTT.

In its sample, this clonotype was seen many times. The chain is built from TRBV10-3 and TRBJ2-2; D gene uncertain. In germline, CDR1 is ENHRY, CDR2 SYGVKD. V was cut by 2 bases and J by 1 base, with 5 bases left in between. The CDR3 has 14 amino acids. The CDR3 DNA sequence: TGTGCCATCAGTGAGACTTTGAACACCGGGGAGCTGTTTTTT. As protein: CAISETLNTGELFF.

This chain uses TRBV3-1 with TRBJ2-7; 8 bases fit TRBD2. The CDR3 covers 16 residues. Germline CDR1 is LGHDT and CDR2 is YNNKEL (reference sequence). The V gene end was trimmed by 0 bases and the J gene end by 7 bases; junction bases not matched to a gene: 11. The CDR3 sequence: CASSQEVPSGRNEQYF. Here the CDR3 DNA reads TGTGCCAGCAGCCAAGAAGTACCGAGCGGGAGAAATGAGCAGTACTTC.

The chain links TRBV5-1 to TRBJ2-5; 7 bases are shared with TRBD1. CDR3 length: 14 amino acids. Germline loops: CDR1 SGHRS, CDR2 YFSETQ. J was trimmed by 5 bases and V by 3 bases; bases with no gene match: 7. This CDR3 reads CASSWGQRDETQYF. The CDR3 DNA is TGCGCCAGCAGCTGGGGACAGAGGGACGAGACCCAGTACTTC.

The rearrangement links TRBV2 to TRBJ2-5; either TRBD1 or TRBD2 may fit D (6 bases each). CDR3 length equals 13 residues. Germline V CDR1 and CDR2: SNHLY, FYNNEI. V was cut by 6 bases and J by 5 bases, with 13 bases left in between. The chain's CDR3 is CASSPWGAETQYF. In DNA, the CDR3 is TGTGCCAGCAGCCCCTGGGGGGCCGAGACCCAGTACTTC.

The chain links TRBV14 to TRBJ2-2; the D is unclear. Trimming took 1 base from V and 6 from J, leaving 15 bases between them. The CDR3 consists of 16 residues. Per the germline V gene, CDR1 is SGHDN and CDR2 is FVKESK. Written as DNA, the CDR3 is TGTGCCAGCAGCCAAGCCTTTTTATGGCGGTCCGGGGAGCTGTTTTTT. Its protein product is CASSQAFLWRSGELFF.

The V gene is TRBV10-3, the J gene TRBJ2-7; 9 bases line up with TRBD2. CDR1 and CDR2 (germline): ENHRY, SYGVKD. With 1 base clipped from V and 5 bases from J, the junction kept 3 bases outside the gene matches. This CDR3 contains 14 residues. The CDR3 protein is CAISELAGEDEQYF. CDR3 nucleotide sequence: TGTGCCATCAGTGAGTTAGCGGGAGAGGACGAGCAGTACTTC.

The table lists this clonotype with many counts. The genes are TRBV7-8 and TRBJ2-5; D is perhaps TRBD1 (6 bases). Germline V CDR1 and CDR2: SGHVS, FQNEAQ. The CDR3 is made up of 14 amino acids. V was trimmed by 5 bases and J by 1 base, leaving 11 bases between them. The CDR3 bases are TGTGCCAGCAGCCCACACAGGGTCCAAGAGACCCAGTACTTC. Translation gives CASSPHRVQETQYF.

The rearrangement joins TRBV29-1 to TRBJ2-6; no reliable D call. V lost 5 bases and J 2 bases, leaving 7 bases between the germline ends. CDR1 and CDR2 (germline): SQVTM, ANQGSEA. This CDR3 is 13 amino acids long. CDR3 amino acids: CSVLQPGANVLTF. The CDR3, as DNA: TGCAGCGTTCTTCAGCCTGGGGCCAACGTCCTGACTTTC.

The gene calls are TRBV5-6 and TRBJ1-2; TRBD1 aligns across 9 bases. The V gene end was trimmed by 3 bases and the J gene end by 6 bases; junction bases not matched to a gene: 9. In germline, CDR1 is SGHDT, CDR2 YYEEEE. CDR3 length: 15 residues. The CDR3 sequence: CASSYYRGPVDGYTF. The CDR3 bases are TGTGCCAGCAGCTACTACAGGGGGCCGGTGGATGGCTACACCTTC.

The sample holds a few counts of this clonotype. The chain joins TRBV20-1 to TRBJ2-1; 10 positions agree with TRBD2. The length of the CDR3 is 15 residues. Germline assignment: CDR1 DFQATT and CDR2 SNEGSKA (reference sequence). Trimming cost V 4 bases and J 2 bases; bases outside gene matches: 5. The CDR3 here is CSAILSGRAYNEQFF. The CDR3 nucleotides are TGCAGTGCTATATTAAGCGGGAGGGCCTACAATGAGCAGTTCTTC.

The chain carries TRBV9 and TRBJ2-1; weak D call: TRBD1 (6 bases). The germline V and J ends were trimmed by 6 bases and 5 bases, with 18 bases remaining between them. CDR3 length: 15 residues. The V gene's germline CDR1 is SGDLS and CDR2 YYNGEE. CDR3 region: CASILRGGPNNEQFF. The CDR3 DNA sequence: TGTGCCAGCATTCTCCGAGGGGGACCGAACAATGAGCAGTTCTTC.

The V gene is TRBV12-3 or TRBV12-4, the J gene TRBJ1-5; no clear D gene. V was trimmed by 10 bases and J by 3 bases, leaving 10 bases between them. The CDR3 sequence is 12 residues long. The CDR3 here is CAIPRDNQPQHF. In nucleotides, the CDR3 is TGTGCCATCCCTCGGGACAATCAGCCCCAGCATTTT.

This clonotype was counted ten times or more. CDR3 protein: CASSPQQAWNEQFF. In DNA form, the CDR3 reads TGCGCCAGCAGCCCACAGCAGGCGTGGAATGAGCAGTTCTTC. V is TRBV5-1 and J is TRBJ2-1; no firm D call. CDR1 and CDR2 from the germline V gene are SGHRS and YFSETQ. V was cut by 4 bases and J by 7 bases, with 15 bases left in between. This CDR3 has 14 amino acids.

The J gene is TRBJ2-2, the V gene TRBV12-3 or TRBV12-4; 9 nucleotides match TRBD1. The CDR3 has 15 residues. V trimming: 1 base; J trimming: 4 bases; junction bases outside the gene matches: 1. This chain's CDR3 is CASSLVQGATGELFF. The CDR3 DNA reads TGTGCCAGCAGTTTAGTACAGGGGGCCACCGGGGAGCTGTTTTTT.

This clonotype was counted once. V usage is TRBV11-1 and J usage is TRBJ2-7; the match to TRBD1 covers 11 bases. V was clipped by 6 bases and J by 3 bases; unmatched bases: 4. CDR3 size: 14 residues. Per the germline V gene, CDR1 is SGHAT and CDR2 is FQDESV (reference sequence). As DNA, the CDR3 is TGTGCCAGCAGTACCGGGACAGGGGGCTACGAGCAGTACGTC. Translation gives CASSTGTGGYEQYV.

This clonotype was recorded at least ten times. V gene TRBV18 combines with J gene TRBJ1-2; D is undetermined. The germline V gene encodes CDR1 KGHSH and CDR2 LQKENI. This CDR3 contains 17 residues. Trimming pared 1 base from V and 7 bases from J, leaving 22 bases between. The CDR3 DNA is TGTGCCAGCTCACCACGAGGTATCGGGGATCCGGTCGCTGGCTACACCTTC. This sequence encodes CASSPRGIGDPVAGYTF.

This chain links TRBV29-1 with TRBJ1-1; D is ambiguous. Trimming removed 4 bases at V and 3 bases at J, with 3 bases between. Germline loops: CDR1 SQVTM, CDR2 ANQGSEA. The CDR3 spans 10 residues. The CDR3 here is CSVAHTEAFF. Written as DNA, the CDR3 is TGCAGCGTTGCTCACACTGAAGCTTTCTTT.

The sample holds a few counts of this clonotype. This sequence joins TRBV27 and TRBJ1-5, with D hard to call. Germline V CDR1 and CDR2: MNHEY, SMNVEV (reference sequence). CDR3 length: 15 amino acids. Trimming shortened V by 5 bases and J by 3 bases, and 14 bases separated the two germline ends. CDR3 loop: CASSPRTVLNQPQHF. CDR3 in DNA: TGTGCCAGCAGTCCCCGGACGGTCCTCAATCAGCCCCAGCATTTT.

The rearrangement joins TRBV20-1 to TRBJ2-5; D possibly corresponds to TRBD1 (5 bases). The CDR3 is made up of 12 amino acids. Germline V gene lookup returns CDR1 DFQATT and CDR2 SNEGSKA (reference sequence). V lost 3 bases and J 2 bases, leaving 7 bases between the germline ends. The CDR3 region has the DNA TGCAGTGCTAGGGGGCCACAAGAGACCCAGTACTTC. It is translated as CSARGPQETQYF.

This clonotype was seen only once. A clone one base away is much larger, so this may be a read error. The chain carries TRBV20-1 and TRBJ1-3; 7 positions agree with TRBD1. The CDR3 is 14 residues long. Germline assignment: CDR1 DFQATT and CDR2 SNEGSKA (reference sequence). The CDR3 region is CSAPGQNSGYTIYF. CDR3 in DNA: TGCAGTGCACCGGGACAGAACTCTGGATACACCATATATTTT.

The rearrangement links TRBV27 to TRBJ1-1; the D gene is possibly TRBD1 (6 bases). CDR1 and CDR2 (germline): MNHEY, SMNVEV (reference sequence). Trimming left V 6 bases short and J 13 bases short, with 15 bases between. CDR3 length: 11 amino acids. The CDR3 loop reads CASSRAGVVFF. CDR3 in DNA: TGTGCCAGCAGCAGGGCAGGGGTGGTTTTCTTT.

The rearrangement uses TRBV7-2 and TRBJ2-1; D uncertain. The CDR3 length is 15 residues. Trimming pared 2 bases from V and 0 bases from J, leaving 8 bases between. Germline assignment: CDR1 SGHTA and CDR2 FQGNSA. The CDR3 nucleotides read TGTGCCAGCAGCTTAAAGTCAGACTCCTACAATGAGCAGTTCTTC. Amino acids: CASSLKSDSYNEQFF.

This clonotype was observed at least ten times. The V gene is TRBV12-3 or TRBV12-4, the J gene TRBJ1-1; the D is unclear. The CDR3 sequence is 15 residues long. Trimming left V 5 bases short and J 2 bases short, with 15 bases between. CDR3 sequence reads: CASSLTKGKNTEAFF. The DNA for the CDR3 is TGTGCCAGCAGTCTCACTAAGGGAAAAAACACTGAAGCTTTCTTT.